The 11 T cell receptor beta chains in this list originate from one sample, sequenced in a study of cytomegalovirus exposure and HLA in healthy donors. Vbeta (60) and Jbeta (13) primers were used in the PCR. Generated by immunoSEQ multiplex PCR, the TCRdb table keeps only in-frame clones and is missing some. The sample contains under 200,000 clones, roughly 85% of which appear only once. The sample was PBMCs. All receptors come from a woman in her twenties or thirties in good health and CMV-seropositive.

The V call is TRBV19, the J call TRBJ1-5; the D gene is possibly TRBD1 (5 bases). This CDR3 comprises 15 residues. CDR1 and CDR2 (germline): LNHDA, SQIVND (reference sequence). Trimming cost V 1 base and J 2 bases, with 9 bases left between them. The CDR3 nucleotides are TGTGCCAGTAGTATAGCGGGAGGGGGCAATCAGCCCCAGCATTTT. This translates into CASSIAGGGNQPQHF.

This clone was seen a single time. The chain recombines TRBV15 with TRBJ1-1; 8 bases are shared with TRBD1. J lost 5 bases, V lost 3 bases, and 2 bases had no gene match. The CDR3 has 13 residues. Germline V gene lookup returns CDR1 LNHNV and CDR2 YYDKDF (reference sequence). CDR3 bases: TGTGCCACCAGCAGGACAGGGGAGACTGAAGCTTTCTTT. This translates into CATSRTGETEAFF.

The rearrangement joins TRBV7-9 to TRBJ1-1; 7 nucleotides align to TRBD1. Germline CDR1 reads SEHNR; CDR2 reads FQNEAQ (reference sequence). J gave up 5 bases and V 3 bases, and 12 bases lay outside the gene matches. The CDR3 contains 16 residues. The CDR3 region has the DNA TGTGCCAGCAGCTTGGACCTCGACAGGGAAAGGACTGAAGCTTTCTTT. It specifies CASSLDLDRERTEAFF. Complete variable domain (other parts from reference TRBV7-9 and TRBJ1-1): DTGVSQNPRHKITKRGQNVTFRCDPISEHNRLYWYRQTLGQGPEFLTYFQNEAQLEKSRLLSDRFSAERPKGSFSTLEIQRTEQGDSAMYLCASSLDLDRERTEAFFGQGTRLTVV.

The V and J genes are TRBV10-3 and TRBJ1-5; 8 bases match TRBD1. Trimming at V came to 5 bases and at J to 4 bases, leaving 1 base not matched to a gene. The CDR3 extends over 13 amino acids. Per germline, CDR1 ENHRY and CDR2 SYGVKD. This CDR3 reads CAISQGANQPQHF. CDR3 in DNA: TGTGCCATCAGTCAGGGGGCAAATCAGCCCCAGCATTTT.

The genes are TRBV5-6 and TRBJ2-3; 8 nucleotides agree with TRBD2. This CDR3 is 15 amino acids long. Losses at the gene ends were 3 bases for V and 0 bases for J; bases not matched to a gene: 3. Germline lookup yields CDR1 SGHDT and CDR2 YYEEEE. The CDR3 is CASSSIAGSTDTQYF. The CDR3, as DNA: TGTGCCAGCAGCTCCATAGCGGGGAGCACAGATACGCAGTATTTT. Full variable domain (missing parts from reference TRBV5-6 and TRBJ2-3): DAGVTQSPTHLIKTRGQQVTLRCSPKSGHDTVSWYQQALGQGPQFIFQYYEEEERQRGNFPDRFSGHQFPNYSSELNVNALLLGDSALYLCASSSIAGSTDTQYFGPGTRLTVL.

This clone showed up just once. This chain's CDR3 is CASSPPGAAREHEQFF. For the CDR3, the DNA is TGTGCCAGCAGCCCCCCGGGGGCAGCGCGGGAGCATGAGCAGTTCTTC. The V call is TRBV7-9, the J call TRBJ2-1; D might be TRBD2 (7 bases). Looked up from germline, CDR1 is SEHNR and CDR2 is FQNEAQ (reference sequence). V lost 5 bases, J lost 8 bases, and 22 bases lay in between. The CDR3 runs to 16 residues.

V gene TRBV7-9 combines with J gene TRBJ2-1; no clear D gene. Germline V gene lookup returns CDR1 SEHNR and CDR2 FQNEAQ (reference sequence). Trimming cost V 5 bases and J 1 base, with 12 bases left between them. The CDR3 is made up of 15 amino acids. The CDR3 reads CASSRQSLSYNEQFF. CDR3 sequence (DNA): TGTGCCAGCAGCCGTCAAAGCCTGTCCTACAATGAGCAGTTCTTC.

V and J are TRBV9 and TRBJ2-2, with TRBD2 as a possible D gene (7 bases). Germline V lookup: CDR1 SGDLS, CDR2 YYNGEE. The CDR3 sequence is 15 residues long. The V end lost 0 bases, the J end lost 5 bases, and 11 bases lay between the germline ends. The CDR3 DNA sequence: TGTGCCAGCAGCGTAGGGGGGGGCGCGACCGGGGAGCTGTTTTTT. It yields the protein CASSVGGGATGELFF.

This chain links TRBV19 with TRBJ2-5, with 9 bases aligning to TRBD2. This CDR3 has 16 amino acids. Germline CDR1 LNHDA, CDR2 SQIVND (reference sequence). V gave up 5 bases and J gave up 1 base; unmatched junction bases: 8. In nucleotides, the CDR3 is TGTGCCAGTAGTCCGTCTAGCGGGACGACCCAAGAGACCCAGTACTTC. It translates to CASSPSSGTTQETQYF.

V is TRBV30 and J is TRBJ1-1; no clear D. Germline V gene lookup returns CDR1 GTSNPN and CDR2 SVGIG (reference sequence). This CDR3 has 10 residues. The CDR3 DNA is TGTGCAGCGGAGAACACTGAAGCTTTCTTT. Residues: CAAENTEAFF.

V and J are TRBV18 and TRBJ1-5; 10 nucleotides line up with TRBD1. Trimming cost V 3 bases and J 2 bases; bases outside gene matches: 4. The CDR3 covers 16 residues. Germline assignment: CDR1 KGHSH and CDR2 LQKENI. The CDR3 bases are TGTGCCAGCTCACCTGACAGGGGGCAAGGCAATCAGCCCCAGCATTTT. As protein: CASSPDRGQGNQPQHF.